This T cell receptor beta chain was obtained from a study of OX40 agonist ivuxolimab in advanced cancers. Study details: Patients received intravenous ivuxolimab every 2 weeks at 0.01 to 10 mg/kg. Two patients with cutaneous melanoma and one with hepatocellular carcinoma, three in total, showed partial responses. Study-wide findings and caveats: Researchers did not establish what antigens the expanded peripheral T cells target.

About this clone itself: Antigen specificity is unknown.

This CDR3 comprises 12 residues. Germline V lookup: CDR1 SEHNR, CDR2 FQNEAQ (reference sequence). With 5 bases removed from V and 5 bases from J, the gap between germline ends came to 9 bases. Autoimmune disease history or systemic immunosuppression led to patient exclusion. Profiling relied on immunoSEQ multiplex PCR, and the TCRdb table lists in-frame clones only, not all of them. The table records some 81,000 clones, 75% to 85% of them present only once. This material consisted of CD4+ or CD8+ T cells sorted from blood, taken in a trial of the OX40 agonist ivuxolimab. This receptor was identified in an adult with an advanced solid tumor such as melanoma, head and neck, liver or kidney cancer. This chain connects TRBV7-9 to TRBJ1-1; D perhaps matches TRBD1 (6 bases). The CDR3 spells CASSRGTTEAFF. Here the CDR3 DNA reads TGTGCCAGCAGCCGCGGGACAACTGAAGCTTTCTTT.